The next 17 T cell receptor beta chains were all read from a single sample in a study of cytomegalovirus exposure and HLA in healthy donors. The PCR employed 60 Vbeta primers together with 13 Jbeta primers. Assay used: immunoSEQ multiplex PCR; TCRdb lists only in-frame clones, some missing. The sample data list under 90,000 clones. The source material was PBMCs. The receptors derive from a man between 45 and 60 years old in good health and CMV-seropositive.

J is TRBJ2-1 and V is TRBV9, with D possibly being TRBD2 (6 bases). The CDR3 is 15 amino acids. V was cut by 4 bases and J by 8 bases, with 19 bases left in between. In germline, CDR1 is SGDLS, CDR2 YYNGEE. The CDR3 here is CASSPALAGRDEQFF. CDR3 nucleotides: TGTGCCAGCAGCCCCGCGCTGGCGGGAAGAGATGAGCAGTTCTTC.

This chain uses TRBV28 with TRBJ1-2; D gene ambiguous. The CDR3 runs 13 residues. The germline CDR1 and CDR2 sequences are MDHEN and SYDVKM. Trimming stripped 6 bases from V and 3 bases from J, with 11 bases between. The DNA for the CDR3 is TGTGCCAGCAGGAAGCCTACGGACTATGGCTACACCTTC. It translates to CASRKPTDYGYTF.

This chain connects TRBV7-9 to TRBJ2-7; D ambiguous. The germline gives CDR1 SEHNR, CDR2 FQNEAQ (reference sequence). V gave up 1 base and J gave up 3 bases, with 7 bases separating them. The CDR3 sequence is 13 residues long. CDR3 sequence: CASSLGRNYEQYF. The CDR3 DNA follows: TGTGCCAGCAGCTTAGGGAGAAACTACGAGCAGTACTTC.

This chain uses TRBV30 with TRBJ1-5, with TRBD1 matching over 9 bases. The trim removed 5 bases at V and 7 bases at J, leaving 3 bases unmatched. This CDR3 region has 12 residues. The germline V gene encodes CDR1 GTSNPN and CDR2 SVGIG (reference sequence). CDR3 loop: CAWGQGSQPQHF. The CDR3 region has the DNA TGTGCCTGGGGACAGGGGAGCCAGCCCCAGCATTTT.

V and J are TRBV5-1 and TRBJ1-1; D call uncertain. The CDR3 runs to 13 residues. With 1 base removed from V and 5 bases from J, the gap between germline ends came to 9 bases. Germline V gene data show CDR1 as SGHRS and CDR2 as YFSETQ. The CDR3, as DNA: TGCGCCAGCAGCTTGTCTGCACAAACTGAAGCTTTCTTT. It codes for CASSLSAQTEAFF.

The chain recombines TRBV29-1 with TRBJ1-2, with D possibly matching TRBD1 (6 bases). V was trimmed by 6 bases and J by 8 bases, leaving 19 bases between them. Germline values: CDR1 SQVTM, CDR2 ANQGSEA. The CDR3 runs to 13 residues. CDR3 sequence: CSVAIGTRRGYTF. As DNA, the CDR3 is TGCAGCGTAGCTATAGGGACAAGGAGGGGCTACACCTTC.

The rearrangement joins TRBV6-1 to TRBJ2-1; TRBD2 is a possible D gene (5 bases). The germline V gene has CDR1 MNHNS and CDR2 SASEGT. This CDR3 has 16 amino acids. The V gene lost 1 base and the J gene lost 0 bases, with 10 bases spanning the gap. The CDR3 DNA reads TGTGCCAGCAGTGAAGAGGGAGAAAGCTCCTACAATGAGCAGTTCTTC. The encoded protein is CASSEEGESSYNEQFF.

This chain uses TRBV14 with TRBJ1-1; the match to TRBD1 covers 8 bases. V was clipped by 4 bases and J by 4 bases; unmatched bases: 8. This CDR3 has 15 residues. The germline V gene encodes CDR1 SGHDN and CDR2 FVKESK. The CDR3 sequence: CASSPDRGWGTEAFF. CDR3 sequence (DNA): TGTGCCAGCAGCCCCGACAGGGGTTGGGGCACTGAAGCTTTCTTT.

V is TRBV5-4 and J is TRBJ1-2, with 7 bases matching TRBD1. Trimming removed 4 bases from V and 8 bases from J; junction bases left unmatched: 8. Germline values: CDR1 SGHNT, CDR2 YYREEE (reference sequence). The CDR3 has 13 amino acids. CDR3 loop: CASSPTGRHGYTF. CDR3 nucleotides: TGTGCCAGCAGCCCGACAGGGCGGCACGGCTACACCTTC.

V usage is TRBV5-1 and J usage is TRBJ2-7, with 10 bases matching TRBD2. Germline CDR1 SGHRS, CDR2 YFSETQ. Germline trimming cut 5 bases from V and 5 bases from J; bases unmatched to any gene: 10. CDR3 size: 15 residues. The CDR3 DNA sequence: TGCGCCAGCAGGCCCGAGGAAGCGGGAGGGGACGAGCAGTACTTC. Protein product: CASRPEEAGGDEQYF.

The genes are TRBV29-1 and TRBJ2-1; no definite D call. CDR1 SQVTM and CDR2 ANQGSEA come from the germline V gene. The CDR3 contains 12 residues. Trimming took 0 bases from V and 4 from J, leaving 4 bases between them. CDR3 sequence (DNA): TGCAGCGTTGAAGAGGAGTACAATGAGCAGTTCTTC. As protein: CSVEEEYNEQFF.

This CDR3 reads CASSFYDTQETQYF. CDR3 coding DNA: TGTGCCAGCAGCTTCTACGACACCCAAGAGACCCAGTACTTC. The V and J genes are TRBV9 and TRBJ2-5; D unclear. Germline V gene data show CDR1 as SGDLS and CDR2 as YYNGEE. This CDR3 contains 14 residues. The germline V and J ends were trimmed by 4 bases and 1 base, with 11 bases remaining between them.

The CDR3 here is CASSLNLASGQFF. DNA for the CDR3: TGCGCCAGCAGCCTGAACCTAGCGTCAGGGCAGTTCTTC. The V gene is TRBV4-1, the J gene TRBJ2-1; weak D call: TRBD2 (6 bases). Germline V gene lookup returns CDR1 MGHRA and CDR2 YSYEKL. CDR3 length: 13 amino acids. Trimming removed 4 bases at V and 12 bases at J, with 16 bases between.

The chain employs TRBV5-6 and TRBJ2-7; tentatively, D is TRBD2 (5 bases). Germline V CDR1 and CDR2: SGHDT, YYEEEE. Deletions cut 5 bases from V and 4 bases from J, with 19 bases between. The CDR3 consists of 15 residues. Written as DNA, the CDR3 is TGTGCCAGCAGTCCTTGGGCGAGGGAGTCGTACGAGCAGTACGTC. Its protein product is CASSPWARESYEQYV.

The gene calls are TRBV10-3 and TRBJ1-1; 8 positions agree with TRBD1. CDR3 length: 16 residues. CDR1 ENHRY and CDR2 SYGVKD come from the germline V gene. V trimming: 8 bases; J trimming: 4 bases; junction bases outside the gene matches: 15. The CDR3 sequence: CAISPTGALEGTEAFF. The CDR3 nucleotides read TGTGCCATCTCCCCGACAGGGGCTTTAGAGGGCACTGAAGCTTTCTTT.

This rearrangement joins TRBV7-2 to TRBJ1-1, with D hard to call. Germline V lookup: CDR1 SGHTA, CDR2 FQGNSA. Trimming stripped 5 bases from V and 1 base from J, with 8 bases between. This CDR3 contains 13 residues. The CDR3 sequence: CASSPQPNTEAFF. DNA of the CDR3: TGTGCCAGCAGCCCACAGCCGAACACTGAAGCTTTCTTT.

The chain is built from TRBV6-5 and TRBJ1-5; D gene ambiguous. The germline CDR1 and CDR2 sequences are MNHEY and SVGAGI. The length of the CDR3 is 12 residues. Trimming removed 6 bases from V and 7 bases from J, with 10 bases in between. Written as DNA, the CDR3 is TGTGCCAGCAGCCCAACAACCCAGCCCCAGCATTTT. Protein: CASSPTTQPQHF.